Below are 19 T cell receptor beta chains sequenced from a single sample in a study of cytomegalovirus exposure and HLA in healthy donors. PCR employed 60 Vbeta and 13 Jbeta primers. Profiling relied on immunoSEQ multiplex PCR, and the TCRdb table lists in-frame clones only, not all of them. The table shows roughly 140,000 clones, with around 75% occurring only once. The source material was PBMCs. Receptors originate from a man aged 55 to 69 in good health and CMV-seronegative.

This clone has more than one count but fewer than ten. The chain employs TRBV7-8 and TRBJ2-7, with 11 positions matching TRBD2. The CDR3 is made up of 16 amino acids. CDR1 and CDR2 (germline): SGHVS, FQNEAQ. J gave up 0 bases and V 5 bases, and 6 bases lay outside the gene matches. The DNA for the CDR3 is TGTGCCAGCAGCCACAGGACTAGCGGGCGCTCCTACGAGCAGTACTTC. Protein product: CASSHRTSGRSYEQYF.

Here the CDR3 DNA reads TGCAGCGTTGAAGCCTACAGGGGGCCCAACTATGGCTACACCTTC. Its protein product is CSVEAYRGPNYGYTF. This chain uses TRBV29-1 with TRBJ1-2, with 9 bases matching TRBD1. Germline V gene data show CDR1 as SQVTM and CDR2 as ANQGSEA. The ends lost 1 base at V and 2 bases at J; junction bases unmatched: 5. The CDR3 loop spans 15 amino acids. The full variable domain, completed using reference TRBV29-1 and TRBJ1-2, is SAVISQKPSRDICQRGTSLTIQCQVDSQVTMMFWYRQQPGQSLTLIATANQGSEATYESGFVIDKFPISRPNLTFSTLTVSNMSPEDSSIYLCSVEAYRGPNYGYTFGSGTRLTVV.

V is TRBV2 and J is TRBJ2-3; TRBD2 matches at 11 bases. Germline CDR1 reads SNHLY; CDR2 reads FYNNEI. With V trimmed by 4 bases and J by 1 base, 4 bases remained unmatched. CDR3 length: 16 residues. The CDR3: CASSAGLAGGTDTQYF. In DNA form, the CDR3 reads TGTGCCAGCAGTGCCGGACTAGCGGGTGGCACAGATACGCAGTATTTT.

V and J are TRBV19 and TRBJ2-1; 7 bases are shared with TRBD1. The CDR3 covers 11 residues. Germline V CDR1 and CDR2: LNHDA, SQIVND (reference sequence). The V gene end was trimmed by 7 bases and the J gene end by 7 bases; junction bases not matched to a gene: 1. CDR3 region: CASNRGNEQFF. In DNA form, the CDR3 reads TGTGCCAGTAACAGGGGAAATGAGCAGTTCTTC.

The chain recombines TRBV5-1 with TRBJ2-7, with 12 bases lining up with TRBD2. The CDR3 has 15 amino acids. The germline V gene has CDR1 SGHRS and CDR2 YFSETQ. Trimming at V came to 6 bases and at J to 6 bases, leaving 10 bases not matched to a gene. For the CDR3, the DNA is TGCGCCAGCACCTACTCTAGCGGGAGGGCCGGCGAGCAGTACTTC. Its translation: CASTYSSGRAGEQYF. Filled out from reference TRBV5-1 and TRBJ2-7, the complete variable domain reads KAGVTQTPRYLIKTRGQQVTLSCSPISGHRSVSWYQQTPGQGLQFLFEYFSETQRNKGNFPGRFSGRQFSNSRSEMNVSTLELGDSALYLCASTYSSGRAGEQYFGPGTRLTVT.

This rearrangement joins TRBV7-2 to TRBJ2-1; TRBD1 might be the D (6 bases). V lost 1 base and J lost 1, with 14 bases in between. Germline V gene data show CDR1 as SGHTA and CDR2 as FQGNSA. CDR3 size: 17 residues. The CDR3 here is CASSLVVGRGSYNEQFF. CDR3 nucleotide sequence: TGTGCCAGCAGCTTAGTAGTGGGCAGGGGTTCCTACAATGAGCAGTTCTTC.

This sequence joins TRBV19 and TRBJ2-2; 7 nucleotides line up with TRBD2. The germline V gene has CDR1 LNHDA and CDR2 SQIVND (reference sequence). This CDR3 has 18 amino acids. V gave up 6 bases and J gave up 4 bases; unmatched junction bases: 17. As DNA, the CDR3 is TGTGCCAGTAGGACTACTTTCTCTAGCGGAGGACCCACCGGGGAGCTGTTTTTT. It specifies CASRTTFSSGGPTGELFF.

The chain combines TRBV6-6 with TRBJ1-4, with D possibly being TRBD1 (6 bases). Trimming removed 7 bases from V and 5 bases from J, with 14 bases in between. Germline V gene sequence: CDR1 MNHNY, CDR2 SVGAGI (reference sequence). The CDR3 sequence is 14 residues long. CDR3 sequence reads: CASTPTGQNEKLFF. Here the CDR3 DNA reads TGTGCCAGCACTCCGACAGGACAGAATGAAAAACTGTTTTTT.

The rearrangement joins TRBV7-9 to TRBJ2-3; a weak D match, TRBD2 (5 bases). There are 13 residues in the CDR3. In germline, CDR1 is SEHNR, CDR2 FQNEAQ (reference sequence). V was pared by 3 bases and J by 8 bases, with 12 bases between. The CDR3 DNA follows: TGTGCCAGCAGCTTTGCGGGCTTGGGTACGCAGTATTTT. As protein: CASSFAGLGTQYF.

This chain links TRBV30 with TRBJ1-5; the D gene is possibly TRBD1 (5 bases). V was shortened by 2 bases and J by 3 bases, with 11 bases between the two germline ends. The CDR3 consists of 14 residues. Germline assignment: CDR1 GTSNPN and CDR2 SVGIG (reference sequence). DNA of the CDR3: TGTGCCTGGAGTTCTGGGGCAACCAATCAGCCCCAGCATTTT. It is translated as CAWSSGATNQPQHF. The complete variable domain, with remaining parts taken from reference TRBV30 and TRBJ1-5, reads SQTIHQWPATLVQPVGSPLSLECTVEGTSNPNLYWYRQAAGRGLQLLFYSVGIGQISSEVPQNLSASRPQDRQFILSSKKLLLSDSGFYLCAWSSGATNQPQHFGDGTRLSIL.

The J gene is TRBJ2-5, the V gene TRBV11-3; 9 bases are a match to TRBD2. The V gene end was trimmed by 2 bases and the J gene end by 1 base; junction bases not matched to a gene: 14. The CDR3 extends over 19 amino acids. Germline V gene sequence: CDR1 SGHNT, CDR2 YENEEA. For the CDR3, the DNA is TGTGCCAGCAGCTTATCCCCAAGCGGGCTAGCGGGATTCCAAGAGACCCAGTACTTC. Its translation is CASSLSPSGLAGFQETQYF. The whole variable domain, filled in from reference TRBV11-3 and TRBJ2-5, reads EAGVVQSPRYKIIEKKQPVAFWCNPISGHNTLYWYLQNLGQGPELLIRYENEEAVDDSQLPKDRFSAERLKGVDSTLKIQPAELGDSAVYLCASSLSPSGLAGFQETQYFGPGTRLLVL.

The chain employs TRBV6-6 and TRBJ2-7; D might be TRBD1 (5 bases). CDR3 length equals 11 residues. CDR1 is MNHNY and CDR2 is SVGAGI in the germline V gene (reference sequence). Trimming removed 10 bases from V and 7 bases from J, with 14 bases in between. The CDR3 DNA follows: TGTGCCACCGCAGGGTTTGGTGAGCAGTACTTC. This codes for CATAGFGEQYF.

The chain combines TRBV5-4 with TRBJ2-7, with TRBD2 as a possible D gene (7 bases). In germline, CDR1 is SGHNT, CDR2 YYREEE (reference sequence). This CDR3 spans 15 amino acids. The V end lost 4 bases, the J end lost 5 bases, and 19 bases lay between the germline ends. For the CDR3, the DNA is TGTGCCAGCAGCCGGGGGGCCCTGGGGCTTAACGAGCAGTACTTC. It is translated as CASSRGALGLNEQYF. The complete variable domain, with remaining parts taken from reference TRBV5-4 and TRBJ2-7, reads ETGVTQSPTHLIKTRGQQVTLRCSSQSGHNTVSWYQQALGQGPQFIFQYYREEENGRGNFPPRFSGLQFPNYSSELNVNALELDDSALYLCASSRGALGLNEQYFGPGTRLTVT.

V gene TRBV28 combines with J gene TRBJ2-2; 8 nucleotides agree with TRBD1. V gave up 5 bases and J gave up 4 bases; unmatched junction bases: 6. The germline V gene has CDR1 MDHEN and CDR2 SYDVKM. The CDR3 loop spans 15 amino acids. The CDR3 sequence is CASSPHTGGTGELFF. Written as DNA, the CDR3 is TGTGCCAGCAGTCCTCATACAGGGGGCACCGGGGAGCTGTTTTTT.

The rearrangement joins TRBV4-2 to TRBJ2-5; D might be TRBD2 (5 bases). The CDR3 spans 15 residues. Germline V gives CDR1 LGHNA, CDR2 YNFKEQ. The germline V and J ends were trimmed by 1 base and 4 bases, with 13 bases remaining between them. This CDR3 is CASSQAASGGETQYF. CDR3 nucleotides: TGTGCCAGCAGCCAAGCTGCGAGCGGAGGAGAGACCCAGTACTTC.

The chain combines TRBV18 with TRBJ2-7; 10 bases agree with TRBD1. Trimming took 6 bases from V and 2 from J; bases not matched to a gene: 7. The CDR3 covers 15 residues. Germline lookup yields CDR1 KGHSH and CDR2 LQKENI. CDR3 sequence reads: CASSLAGQGTYEQYF. DNA for the CDR3: TGTGCCAGCTCCCTCGCGGGACAGGGGACCTACGAGCAGTACTTC.

V and J are TRBV5-1 and TRBJ2-1; tentatively, D is TRBD2 (7 bases). The CDR3 has 15 amino acids. CDR1 SGHRS and CDR2 YFSETQ come from the germline V gene. V lost 7 bases, J lost 4 bases, and 18 bases lay in between. The CDR3 DNA is TGCGCCAGCGGAGGGGGAGGGGGGATTTACAATGAGCAGTTCTTC. It specifies CASGGGGGIYNEQFF.

The J gene is TRBJ2-5, the V gene TRBV6-5; D might be TRBD1 (7 bases). Trimming left V 2 bases short and J 5 bases short, with 15 bases between. Germline-derived CDR1 and CDR2 are MNHEY and SVGAGI. This CDR3 has 15 amino acids. Written as DNA, the CDR3 is TGTGCCAGCAGTTACGCCCAGGGGGGTGTGGAGACCCAGTACTTC. Its translation is CASSYAQGGVETQYF.

This clone turned up a few times. This chain links TRBV7-3 with TRBJ2-2; the D gene is possibly TRBD2 (5 bases). The CDR3 totals 14 residues. V was shortened by 3 bases and J by 6 bases, with 11 bases between the two germline ends. The germline gives CDR1 SGHTA, CDR2 FQGTGA. CDR3 protein: CASSLRGYPGELFF. The CDR3 DNA sequence: TGTGCCAGCAGCTTGAGAGGGTACCCCGGGGAGCTGTTTTTT.